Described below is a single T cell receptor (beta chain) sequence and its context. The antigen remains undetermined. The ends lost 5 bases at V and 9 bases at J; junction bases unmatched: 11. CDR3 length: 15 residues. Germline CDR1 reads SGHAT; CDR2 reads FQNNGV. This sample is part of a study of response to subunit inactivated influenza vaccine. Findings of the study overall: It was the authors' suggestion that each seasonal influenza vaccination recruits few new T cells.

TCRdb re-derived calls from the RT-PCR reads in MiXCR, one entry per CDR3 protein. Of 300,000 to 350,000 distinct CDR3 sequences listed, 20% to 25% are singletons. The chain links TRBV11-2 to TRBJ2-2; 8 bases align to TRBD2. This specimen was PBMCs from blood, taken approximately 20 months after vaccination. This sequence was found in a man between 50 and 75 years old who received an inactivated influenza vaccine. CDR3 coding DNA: TGTGCCAGCAGCCCGGACGTAGCGGGGTTTAGGGAGCTGTTTTTT. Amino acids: CASSPDVAGFRELFF.